The T cell receptor beta chain described here comes from a study of blood T cell repertoires in COVID-19. The table came from immunoSEQ multiplex PCR; TCRdb's copy has only in-frame clones and leaves some out. This sample has fewer than 90,000 clones, with 70% to 90% found just once. The length of the CDR3 is 12 residues. Germline V gene data show CDR1 as MDHEN and CDR2 as SYDVKM. Trimming removed 10 bases at V and 8 bases at J, with 17 bases between. The sample taken for sequencing was peripheral blood. The J gene is TRBJ1-2, the V gene TRBV28; a possible D gene is TRBD1 (6 bases). The receptor was isolated from a man in his sixties with acute or convalescent COVID-19. In nucleotides, the CDR3 is TGTGCCACCGGGGGGGCAGGGATAGGCTACACCTTC. It yields the protein CATGGAGIGYTF.